A single sample gave rise to the 12 T cell receptor beta chains below, sequenced in a study of CD8 T cells in ankylosing spondylitis. MiXCR was run by TCRdb on the 5' RACE reads, yielding one entry per CDR3 protein. The data show about 250,000 distinct CDR3 sequences, with roughly a third seen just once and roughly 4.2% held by the top ten. Material: blood, either unsorted or a sorted T cell fraction (not recorded which). The receptors stem from a male donor with ankylosing spondylitis or in good health (not recorded which).

This chain connects TRBV20-1 to TRBJ2-3; maybe TRBD2 (6 bases). From germline, CDR1 is DFQATT and CDR2 SNEGSKA (reference sequence). The CDR3 spans 15 residues. V dropped 0 bases and J dropped 3 bases, with 13 bases sitting between them. In nucleotides, the CDR3 is TGCAGTGCTAGAGATCCCAGGGAGGAAACAGATACGCAGTATTTT. Its translation: CSARDPREETDTQYF.

The chain recombines TRBV21-1 with TRBJ1-1; the table's D gene call, TRBD1, was not cross checked with the DNA. TRBV21-1 is reported as a pseudogene. The CDR3 consists of 15 residues. CDR3 coding DNA: TGTGCCAGCAGCTCGTACAGGGACGCAGTCACTGAAGCTTTCTTT. Its translation: CASSSYRDAVTEAFF.

The chain is built from TRBV10-3 and TRBJ2-1, with 7 bases matching TRBD2. Trimming removed 6 bases from V and 8 bases from J; junction bases left unmatched: 13. Germline loops: CDR1 ENHRY, CDR2 SYGVKD. The CDR3 extends over 15 amino acids. As DNA, the CDR3 is TGTGCCATCAGGAAGATCGGGGGGACCCTAGATGAGCAGTTCTTC. It is translated as CAIRKIGGTLDEQFF.

There are a few counts of this clonotype. V usage is TRBV29-1 and J usage is TRBJ2-3; tentative D call: TRBD1 (6 bases). Germline lookup yields CDR1 SQVTM and CDR2 ANQGSEA. V gave up 6 bases and J gave up 5 bases, with 15 bases separating them. The CDR3 spans 13 residues. In DNA, the CDR3 is TGCAGCGTGAGAGATACAGGGTTAGATACGCAGTATTTT. Translation: CSVRDTGLDTQYF.

V gene TRBV4-1 combines with J gene TRBJ2-5; D gene uncertain. With 0 bases removed from V and 5 bases from J, the gap between germline ends came to 10 bases. Germline CDR1 reads MGHRA; CDR2 reads YSYEKL. The CDR3 covers 14 residues. CDR3 amino acids: CASSQDPVTETQYF. CDR3 in DNA: TGCGCCAGCAGCCAAGACCCTGTAACGGAGACCCAGTACTTC.

V gene TRBV20-1 combines with J gene TRBJ2-7, with 7 bases fitting TRBD1. The germline V gene has CDR1 DFQATT and CDR2 SNEGSKA (reference sequence). CDR3 length: 13 residues. The J segment lost 1 base and the V segment lost 6 bases, leaving 6 bases of the junction unmatched. The CDR3, as DNA: TGCAGTGCCACAGGGGACGGTTCCTACGAGCAGTACTTC. Amino acid sequence: CSATGDGSYEQYF.

This clonotype was counted between two and nine times. The rearrangement joins TRBV5-5 to TRBJ2-5; D gene unclear. The CDR3 contains 13 residues. The ends were cut back, 2 bases at V and 3 bases at J, with 8 bases in the middle. Germline V lookup: CDR1 SGHKS, CDR2 YYEKEE (reference sequence). DNA of the CDR3: TGTGCCAGCAGCTTTGATTATGAAGAGACCCAGTACTTC. It specifies CASSFDYEETQYF.

The V and J genes are TRBV29-1 and TRBJ2-5, with TRBD2 as a possible D gene (5 bases). Trimming took 2 bases from V and 5 from J, leaving 12 bases between them. Germline assignment: CDR1 SQVTM and CDR2 ANQGSEA. This CDR3 has 13 residues. As DNA, the CDR3 is TGCAGCGTTGAACCCCTCGAGGGTGAGACCCAGTACTTC. Amino acid sequence: CSVEPLEGETQYF.

The V gene is TRBV29-1, the J gene TRBJ1-1, with D tentatively TRBD1 (5 bases). V gave up 4 bases and J gave up 4 bases, with 13 bases separating them. CDR1 and CDR2 from the germline V gene are SQVTM and ANQGSEA. CDR3 size: 13 residues. This chain's CDR3 is CSVGNRQTTEAFF. The CDR3 coding sequence is TGCAGCGTTGGAAACAGACAGACCACTGAAGCTTTCTTT. The full variable domain, completed using reference TRBV29-1 and TRBJ1-1, is SAVISQKPSRDICQRGTSLTIQCQVDSQVTMMFWYRQQPGQSLTLIATANQGSEATYESGFVIDKFPISRPNLTFSTLTVSNMSPEDSSIYLCSVGNRQTTEAFFGQGTRLTVV.

The chain is built from TRBV20-1 and TRBJ2-7, with D unclear. Germline-derived CDR1 and CDR2 are DFQATT and SNEGSKA (reference sequence). V was clipped by 3 bases and J by 2 bases, with 8 bases between them. The CDR3 contains 12 residues. CDR3 residues: CSASDRPYEQYF. CDR3 coding DNA: TGCAGTGCTAGTGACCGACCCTACGAGCAGTACTTC.

This clonotype has only a few counts. This chain joins TRBV20-1 and TRBJ1-1; no reliable D call. This CDR3 is 15 amino acids long. Trimming stripped 3 bases from V and 5 bases from J, with 19 bases between. Germline loops: CDR1 DFQATT, CDR2 SNEGSKA (reference sequence). Here the CDR3 reads CSASAGNMGSTEAFF. The CDR3 DNA follows: TGCAGTGCTAGCGCGGGCAACATGGGATCGACTGAAGCTTTCTTT.

The rearrangement joins TRBV7-6 to TRBJ2-3; unclear D gene. Per germline, CDR1 SGHVS and CDR2 FNYEAQ. The CDR3 length is 16 residues. V was pared by 5 bases and J by 4 bases, with 19 bases between. CDR3 protein: CASSHRANSPADTQYF. The CDR3 nucleotides are TGTGCCAGCAGCCATCGCGCTAACTCCCCAGCAGATACGCAGTATTTT.